This passage covers 6 T cell receptor beta chains from one sample sequenced in a study of blood T cell repertoires in COVID-19. Data came from immunoSEQ multiplex PCR; TCRdb stores just in-frame clones and leaves some out. The table lists 350,000 or so clones, more than 70% of them singletons. Material for sequencing was peripheral blood. Receptors were obtained from a woman aged 25 to 45 with COVID-19, enrolled during active disease.

The table lists this clone with a count of one. V and J are TRBV5-5 and TRBJ2-5; 8 positions agree with TRBD1. With V trimmed by 3 bases and J by 5 bases, 9 bases remained unmatched. Germline-derived CDR1 and CDR2 are SGHKS and YYEKEE (reference sequence). The CDR3 is 15 residues long. CDR3 region: CASSYSWTGTETQYF. The CDR3 nucleotides are TGTGCCAGCAGCTATTCATGGACAGGGACGGAGACCCAGTACTTC.

The V and J genes are TRBV6-6 and TRBJ1-3; 8 bases match TRBD1. Germline trimming cut 5 bases from V and 3 bases from J; bases unmatched to any gene: 9. The CDR3 is 16 residues long. CDR1 is MNHNY, CDR2 SVGAGI, per germline (reference sequence). The CDR3 protein is CASSPQGAWVGNTIYF. Here the CDR3 DNA reads TGTGCCAGCAGTCCCCAGGGGGCATGGGTTGGAAACACCATATATTTT.

The chain is built from TRBV12-3 or TRBV12-4 and TRBJ2-5; D gene unclear. The V and J ends lost 5 bases and 5 bases respectively, with 6 bases between them. CDR3 length equals 11 residues. The CDR3 region is CASSRRETQYF. The CDR3 DNA is TGTGCCAGCAGTCGCCGGGAGACCCAGTACTTC.

This chain links TRBV3-1 (or the pseudogene TRBV3-2) with TRBJ2-7; D might be TRBD1 (6 bases). The V end was cut by 0 bases, the J end by 2 bases, with 11 bases between. CDR3 length equals 15 residues. The germline CDR1 and CDR2 sequences are LGHDT and YNNKEL (reference sequence). The CDR3 protein is CASSQDLSGAYEQYF. The CDR3 coding sequence is TGTGCCAGCAGCCAAGATCTATCAGGGGCCTACGAGCAGTACTTC.

This clone was counted between two and nine times. The chain links TRBV19 to TRBJ2-3, with 7 bases aligning to TRBD2. The J segment lost 10 bases and the V segment lost 3 bases, leaving 7 bases of the junction unmatched. Germline CDR1 reads LNHDA; CDR2 reads SQIVND (reference sequence). The length of the CDR3 is 13 residues. The CDR3 loop reads CASSIGLEVPQYF. The CDR3 DNA reads as TGTGCCAGTAGTATCGGACTAGAGGTCCCGCAGTATTTT.

V and J are TRBV3-1 (or the pseudogene TRBV3-2) and TRBJ2-7, with 12 bases matching TRBD2. The J segment lost 4 bases and the V segment lost 4 bases, leaving 11 bases of the junction unmatched. From germline, CDR1 is LGHDT and CDR2 YNNKEL (reference sequence). This CDR3 comprises 17 residues. Written as DNA, the CDR3 is TGTGCCAGCAGCCCGGATCGACTAGCGGGAGTATGGTACGAGCAGTACTTC. Translated, it gives CASSPDRLAGVWYEQYF.